This TCR beta chain was recovered during a study of Graves' ophthalmopathy and Graves' hyperthyroidism. Study context: No treatment had been given when peripheral blood was collected at initial diagnosis. Regarding the study as a whole: Most thyroid clonotypes expanded beyond 0.001 frequency were also found in blood.

This clonotype occurred many times. What it binds is unknown. Per germline, CDR1 SGHTA and CDR2 FQGNSA. V dropped 3 bases and J dropped 5 bases, with 7 bases sitting between them. The CDR3 has 12 residues. Amplification of TCR beta CDR3 regions used RNA transcripts. Second-round multiplex PCR came after a first-round RT-PCR that employed HTBI primers. MiXCR was run by TCRdb on the multiplex PCR reads, yielding one entry per CDR3 protein. Of around 470,000 distinct CDR3 sequences listed, around an eighth were seen once; the top ten hold approximately 9.8%. The V and J genes are TRBV7-2 and TRBJ1-2; D is undetermined. The clonotype was recovered from a young woman with Graves' ophthalmopathy. The sample comprised blood. The CDR3 sequence is CASSFSSYGYTF. DNA of the CDR3: TGTGCCAGCAGCTTTTCGTCGTATGGCTACACCTTC.